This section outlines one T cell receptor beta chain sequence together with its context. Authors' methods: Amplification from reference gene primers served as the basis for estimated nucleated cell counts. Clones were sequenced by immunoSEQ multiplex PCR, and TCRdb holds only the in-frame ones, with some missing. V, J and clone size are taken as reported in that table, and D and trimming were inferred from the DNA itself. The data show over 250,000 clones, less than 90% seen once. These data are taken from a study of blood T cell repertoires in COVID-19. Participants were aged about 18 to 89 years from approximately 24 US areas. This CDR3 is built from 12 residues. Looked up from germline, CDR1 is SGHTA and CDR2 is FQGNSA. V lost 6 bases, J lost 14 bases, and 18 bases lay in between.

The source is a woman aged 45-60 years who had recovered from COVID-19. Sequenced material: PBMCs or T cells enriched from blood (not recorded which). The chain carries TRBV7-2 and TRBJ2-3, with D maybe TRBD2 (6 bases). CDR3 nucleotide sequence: TGTGCCAGCAGTTCCTCAGGACTAACGGTGTATTTT. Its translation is CASSSSGLTVYF.